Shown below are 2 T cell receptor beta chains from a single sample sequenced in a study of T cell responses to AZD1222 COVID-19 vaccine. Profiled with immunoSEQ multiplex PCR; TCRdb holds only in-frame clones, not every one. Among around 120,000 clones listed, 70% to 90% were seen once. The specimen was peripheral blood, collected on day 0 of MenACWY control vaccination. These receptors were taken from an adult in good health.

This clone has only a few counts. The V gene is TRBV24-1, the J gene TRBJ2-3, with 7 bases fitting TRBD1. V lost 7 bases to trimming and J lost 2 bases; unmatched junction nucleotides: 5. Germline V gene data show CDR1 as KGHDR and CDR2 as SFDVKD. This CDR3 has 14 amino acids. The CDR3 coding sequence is TGTGCCACCAGCCGGGGACAGCTCACAGATACGCAGTATTTT. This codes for CATSRGQLTDTQYF.

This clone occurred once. CDR3 loop: CASSFQGRQETQYF. CDR3 coding DNA: TGTGCCAGCAGCTTCCAGGGCAGGCAAGAGACCCAGTACTTC. V gene TRBV7-2 combines with J gene TRBJ2-5; TRBD1 might be the D (5 bases). Trimming removed 3 bases at V and 2 bases at J, with 10 bases between. Looked up from germline, CDR1 is SGHTA and CDR2 is FQGNSA. There are 14 residues in the CDR3.